Included here is one T cell receptor (beta chain) sequence, with context. Its antigen is as yet unknown. The data were obtained in a study of shared clonotypes between healthy human individuals. Overall study: The cohort had a couple of women and three men, ages 18 to 49. General study findings and limits: The study found roughly 5% of naive CD4 clonotypes shared across a few donors.

The run depth of the assay was deep. TCRdb's table, derived via immunoSEQ multiplex PCR, lists solely in-frame clones and lacks some. Here the sample spans 2 million to 3 million clones, 93% being singletons. Donors, without exception, were Caucasian adults residing in Nashville, Tennessee. Trimming left V 1 base short and J 2 bases short, with 11 bases between. CDR3 length equals 15 residues. Germline V gives CDR1 LGHNA, CDR2 YSLEER. The TCR was taken from a man between 18 and 29 years old in good health. Some clones in this sample may be carry-over from other donors' samples. V and J are TRBV4-3 and TRBJ1-2, with D possibly matching TRBD1 (5 bases). Sequencing was done on a sample of naive CD4+ T cells from PBMCs. Regarding subset: CD45RA+ positively selected. CDR3 DNA: TGCGCCAGCAGCCAAGTGGGGACGGGAAACTATGGCTACACCTTC. This translates into CASSQVGTGNYGYTF.